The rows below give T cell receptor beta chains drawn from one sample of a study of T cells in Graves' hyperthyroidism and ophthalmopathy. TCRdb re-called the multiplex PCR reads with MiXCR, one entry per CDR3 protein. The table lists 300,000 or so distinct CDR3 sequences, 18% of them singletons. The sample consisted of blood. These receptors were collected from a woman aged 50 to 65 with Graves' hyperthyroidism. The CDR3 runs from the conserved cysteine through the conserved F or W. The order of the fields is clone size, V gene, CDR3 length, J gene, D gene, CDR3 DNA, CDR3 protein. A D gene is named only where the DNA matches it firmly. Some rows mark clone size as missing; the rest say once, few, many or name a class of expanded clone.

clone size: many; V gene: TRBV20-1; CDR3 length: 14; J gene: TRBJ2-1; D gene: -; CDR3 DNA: TGCAGTGACAGGGACATGGAGTCCTACAATGAGCAGTTCTTC; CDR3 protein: CSDRDMESYNEQFF
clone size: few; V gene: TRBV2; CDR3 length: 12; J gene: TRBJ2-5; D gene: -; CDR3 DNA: TGTGCCAGCAGTGAAACTCCAAAGACCCAGTACTTC; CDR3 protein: CASSETPKTQYF
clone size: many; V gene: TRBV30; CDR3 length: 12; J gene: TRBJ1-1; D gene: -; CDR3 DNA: TGTGCCTGGTACAGGGAGACAACTGAAGCTTTCTTT; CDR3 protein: CAWYRETTEAFF
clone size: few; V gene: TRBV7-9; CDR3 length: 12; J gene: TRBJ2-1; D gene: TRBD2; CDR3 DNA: TGTGCCAGCAGCACTAGCGGGACCGGGCAGTTCTTC; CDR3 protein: CASSTSGTGQFF
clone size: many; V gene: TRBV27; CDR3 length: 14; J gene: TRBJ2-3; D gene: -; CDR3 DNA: TGTGCCAGCAGTTTTCTGGTTGCAGGGGATACGCAGTATTTT; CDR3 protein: CASSFLVAGDTQYF
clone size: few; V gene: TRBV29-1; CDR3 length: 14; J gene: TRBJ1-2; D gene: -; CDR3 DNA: TGCAGCGTTGAAGATAACCCGATAGAGGGAGGCTACACCTTC; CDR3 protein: CSVEDNPIEGGYTF
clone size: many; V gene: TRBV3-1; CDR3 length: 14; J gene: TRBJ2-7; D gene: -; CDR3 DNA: TGTGCCAGCAGCCAAGATAGTTCCTACTACGAGCAGTACTTC; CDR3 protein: CASSQDSSYYEQYF
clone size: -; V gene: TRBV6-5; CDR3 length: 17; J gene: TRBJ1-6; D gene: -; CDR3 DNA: TGTGCCAGCAGTTACTCGCATTTGTCCTTTAGGAATTCACCCCTCCACTTT; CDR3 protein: CASSYSHLSFRNSPLHF
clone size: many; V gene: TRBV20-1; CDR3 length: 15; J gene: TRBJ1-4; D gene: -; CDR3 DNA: TGCAGTGCTAGAGATCAGGCACAGGGTGGCGAAAAACTGTTTTTT; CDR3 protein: CSARDQAQGGEKLFF
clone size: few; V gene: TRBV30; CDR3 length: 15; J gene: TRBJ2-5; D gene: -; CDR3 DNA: TGTGCCTGGAGTGTTGGCAGTTCCTTCCAAGAGACCCAGTACTTC; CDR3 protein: CAWSVGSSFQETQYF
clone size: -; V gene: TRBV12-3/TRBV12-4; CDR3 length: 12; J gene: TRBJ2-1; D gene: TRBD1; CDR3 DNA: TGTGCCAGCAGAACAACAGGGGATGAGCAGTTCTTC; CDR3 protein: CASRTTGDEQFF
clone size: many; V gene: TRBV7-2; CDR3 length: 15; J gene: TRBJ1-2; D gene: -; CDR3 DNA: TGTGCCAGCACCTCACGGGTCCTAGCTAACTATGGCTACACCTTC; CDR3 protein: CASTSRVLANYGYTF
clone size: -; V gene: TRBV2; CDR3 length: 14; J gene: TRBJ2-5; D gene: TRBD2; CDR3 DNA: TGTGCCAGCACTCAGGGACTAGCTCCAGAGACCCAGTACTTC; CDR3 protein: CASTQGLAPETQYF
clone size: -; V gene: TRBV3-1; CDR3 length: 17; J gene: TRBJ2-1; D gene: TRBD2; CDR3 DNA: TGTGCCAGCAGCCAATTTTCGGGAGGGCCGAAGTTAAATGAGCAGTTCTTC; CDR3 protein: CASSQFSGGPKLNEQFF
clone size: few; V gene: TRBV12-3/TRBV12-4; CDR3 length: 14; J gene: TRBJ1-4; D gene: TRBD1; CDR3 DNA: TGTGCCAGCAGTCAGACAGGGTTTAATGAAAAACTGTTTTTT; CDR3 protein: CASSQTGFNEKLFF
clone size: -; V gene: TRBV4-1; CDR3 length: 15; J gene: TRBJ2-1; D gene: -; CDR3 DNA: TGCGCCAGCAGCCAAAAGACTCAGATCCCCAATGAGCAGTTCTTC; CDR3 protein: CASSQKTQIPNEQFF
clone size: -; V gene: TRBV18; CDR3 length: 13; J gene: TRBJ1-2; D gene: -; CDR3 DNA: TGTGCCAGCTCACCTTCGAGGGGGAATGACTACACCTTC; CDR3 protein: CASSPSRGNDYTF
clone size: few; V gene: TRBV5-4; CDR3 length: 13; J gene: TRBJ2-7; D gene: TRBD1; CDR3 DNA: TGTGCCAGCAGCTTTACAGGGGGCTACGAGCAGTACTTC; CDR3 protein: CASSFTGGYEQYF
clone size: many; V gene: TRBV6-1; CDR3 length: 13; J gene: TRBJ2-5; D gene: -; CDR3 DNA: TGTGCCAGCAGTGGCGCAGGGGAGGAGACCCAGTACTTC; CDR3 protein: CASSGAGEETQYF
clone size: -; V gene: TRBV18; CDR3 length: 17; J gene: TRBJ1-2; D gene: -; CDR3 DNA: TGTGCCAGCTCACCTGGACCCCTAGAGAGAGATAACTATGGCTACACCTTC; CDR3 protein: CASSPGPLERDNYGYTF
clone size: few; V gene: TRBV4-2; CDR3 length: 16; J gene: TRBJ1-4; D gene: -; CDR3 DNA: TGTGCCAGCAGCCAAGACGGGAACGGGCGTTCGGAAAAACTGTTTTTT; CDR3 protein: CASSQDGNGRSEKLFF
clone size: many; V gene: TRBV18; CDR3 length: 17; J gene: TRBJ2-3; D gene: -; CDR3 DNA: TGTGCCAGCTCACAAACACTCCCGGGACCCAGCACAGATACGCAGTATTTT; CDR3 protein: CASSQTLPGPSTDTQYF
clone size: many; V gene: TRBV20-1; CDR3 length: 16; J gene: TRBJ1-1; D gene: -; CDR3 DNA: TGCAGTGCTAACCGGGGAACCTCGTTTTATAACACTGAAGCTTTCTTT; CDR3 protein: CSANRGTSFYNTEAFF
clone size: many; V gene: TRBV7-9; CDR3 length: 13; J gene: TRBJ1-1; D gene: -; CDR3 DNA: TGTGCCAGCAGCAGACTGTTGAACACTGAAGCTTTCTTT; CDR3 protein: CASSRLLNTEAFF
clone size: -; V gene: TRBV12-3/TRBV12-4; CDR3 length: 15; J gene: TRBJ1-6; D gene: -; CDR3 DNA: TGTGCCAGCAGGGCCCGGGGGCTAGGTAATTCACCCCTCCACTTT; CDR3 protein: CASRARGLGNSPLHF
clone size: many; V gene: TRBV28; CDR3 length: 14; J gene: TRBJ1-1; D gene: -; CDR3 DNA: TGTGCCAGCAGTATCCACGGGACGGAGGATGAAGCTTTCTTT; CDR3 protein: CASSIHGTEDEAFF
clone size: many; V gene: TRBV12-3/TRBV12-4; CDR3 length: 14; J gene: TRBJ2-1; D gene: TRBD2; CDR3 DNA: TGTGCCAGCAGTTTGTCTAGCGGGGCAGATGAGCAGTTCTTC; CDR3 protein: CASSLSSGADEQFF